The rows below give T cell receptor beta chains drawn from one sample of a study of T cells in Graves' hyperthyroidism and ophthalmopathy. In TCRdb, the multiplex PCR reads were re-called with MiXCR into one record per CDR3 protein. The profile shows a few hundred thousand distinct CDR3 sequences, roughly a sixth of them singletons. Material for sequencing was blood. The receptors stem from a woman aged 40 to 50 with Graves' ophthalmopathy. The CDR3 runs from the conserved cysteine through the conserved F or W. The order of the fields is clone size, V gene, J gene, CDR3 protein. Size is omitted from some rows. Given values are once, few, many or a class for expanded clones.

-,TRBV6-2/TRBV6-3,TRBJ2-1,CASSWAGTEQFF
many,TRBV5-1,TRBJ1-1,CASSLTGTGETEAFF
few,TRBV20-1,TRBJ1-1,CSAVDRGRTEAFF
few,TRBV9,TRBJ2-1,CASSVASGGTYNEQFF
once,TRBV20-1,TRBJ1-1,CSARSAVGGGDTEAFF
-,TRBV25-1,TRBJ1-2,CASSGIDYPDGYTF
-,TRBV6-9,TRBJ1-1,CASSYRRSSEAFF
many,TRBV7-2,TRBJ2-7,CASSLAPASGSYEQYF
few,TRBV7-9,TRBJ1-6,CASGPLGTALSPLHF
many,TRBV27,TRBJ2-1,CASSPYRGNGEQFF
few,TRBV30,TRBJ1-1,CASKSHLNTEAFF
-,TRBV20-1,TRBJ1-1,CSARVEYLNTEAFF
few,TRBV12-5,TRBJ2-5,CASGLVGETQYF
-,TRBV7-9,TRBJ1-1,CASRVFGGSLNTEAFF
-,TRBV15,TRBJ2-6,CATAGRISGANVLTF
many,TRBV7-9,TRBJ2-7,CASSPQGSLWHEQYF
-,TRBV7-2,TRBJ2-7,CASSPGSSGRVYEQYF
-,TRBV7-8,TRBJ2-1,CASSLAFGDEQFF
many,TRBV7-3,TRBJ1-2,CASSLDGSYGYTF
few,TRBV2,TRBJ1-2,CASSEAPKGYTF
many,TRBV2,TRBJ1-1,CASSAVPNTEAFF
few,TRBV29-1,TRBJ1-1,CSVDHPAGPNTEAFF
many,TRBV11-3,TRBJ2-1,CASSPRATDRYNEQFF
-,TRBV7-6,TRBJ1-3,CASSLFVAGSGNTIYF
-,TRBV6-1,TRBJ1-6,CASSGGVGDNSPLHF
-,TRBV12-3/TRBV12-4,TRBJ1-2,CASSLAKTVYGYTF
many,TRBV6-1,TRBJ2-3,CASSEGLAGADTQYF
-,TRBV28,TRBJ2-7,CASTPPGTSGSHEQYF
many,TRBV11-1,TRBJ2-2,CASSLAGLNTGELFF
-,TRBV6-2/TRBV6-3,TRBJ1-6,CASSYSIQGIGSYNSPLHF
-,TRBV9,TRBJ2-7,CASSVAVLGEQYF
-,TRBV5-1,TRBJ2-2,CASSRDHNTGELFF
few,TRBV5-1,TRBJ2-3,CASSPAGGQSGTDTQYF
once,TRBV20-1,TRBJ1-1,CSARATYGTEAFF
-,TRBV6-1,TRBJ2-2,CASRGHANTGELFF
-,TRBV12-3/TRBV12-4,TRBJ2-3,CASSVAPSGGFTDTQYF
few,TRBV6-1,TRBJ2-7,CASRTTSGDAYEQYF